Presented here are 26 T cell receptor beta chains from one specimen sequenced in a study of post-analysis software for immune sequencing data. These receptors have no identified antigens. Notes on the study in general: About five TRBV segments appeared more often in patients than in controls, and TRBV5-6, TRBV5-1 and TRBV20-1 were among these.

Unique molecular identifiers were built into the TCR beta cDNA libraries. TCRdb passed the PCR reads through MiXCR, listing each CDR3 protein once. The sample yields approximately 250,000 distinct CDR3 sequences, 35% to 40% seen once. Sequences were obtained from blood. The receptors originated from a girl between 10 and 17 years old with multiple sclerosis.

The chain joins TRBV21-1 to TRBJ2-7; the table's D call of TRBD1 was not tested on the DNA. TRBV21-1 is a documented pseudogene. The length of the CDR3 is 14 residues. CDR3 loop: CASSERPGRGGQYV. For the CDR3, the DNA is TGTGCCAGCAGCGAAAGGCCGGGGAGAGGCGGGCAGTACGTC.

This clonotype was recorded at least ten times. V is TRBV6-2 or TRBV6-3 and J is TRBJ2-3, with no clear D. The germline V gene has CDR1 MNHEY and CDR2 SVGEGT. V was pared by 2 bases and J by 6 bases, with 12 bases between. CDR3 length: 14 residues. This CDR3 is CASSYGTASDTQYF. The DNA for the CDR3 is TGTGCCAGCAGTTACGGCACCGCCTCGGATACGCAGTATTTT.

This clonotype has ten or more counts. The chain recombines TRBV20-1 with TRBJ2-3; maybe TRBD1 (6 bases). CDR3 length equals 14 residues. V was pared by 4 bases and J by 0 bases, with 11 bases between. Germline CDR1 is DFQATT and CDR2 is SNEGSKA (reference sequence). The CDR3 region is CSAKGVRSTDTQYF. The CDR3 DNA follows: TGCAGTGCTAAGGGGGTGAGGAGCACAGATACGCAGTATTTT.

This clonotype was seen many times. The rearrangement uses TRBV4-1 and TRBJ1-5, with D hard to call. Trimming removed 1 base from V and 4 bases from J, with 8 bases in between. Germline lookup yields CDR1 MGHRA and CDR2 YSYEKL. This CDR3 contains 14 residues. The CDR3 region is CASSQVLGNQPQHF. The DNA of the CDR3 is TGCGCCAGCAGCCAAGTCTTAGGTAATCAGCCCCAGCATTTT.

The V and J genes are TRBV10-3 and TRBJ2-3, with TRBD2 identical over 13 bases. The CDR3 extends over 15 amino acids. The J segment lost 10 bases and the V segment lost 6 bases, leaving 10 bases of the junction unmatched. Germline V gene sequence: CDR1 ENHRY, CDR2 SYGVKD. In nucleotides, the CDR3 is TGTGCCATCAGGAACCTCGGACTAGCGGGAGTTGCGCAGTATTTT. Protein product: CAIRNLGLAGVAQYF.

This clonotype was recorded a few times. The genes are TRBV5-1 and TRBJ2-1; unclear D gene. This CDR3 comprises 14 residues. Looked up from germline, CDR1 is SGHRS and CDR2 is YFSETQ. The V end was cut by 0 bases, the J end by 7 bases, with 11 bases between. The CDR3 reads CASSLEFPRNEQFF. The CDR3 nucleotides are TGCGCCAGCAGCTTGGAGTTCCCCCGGAATGAGCAGTTCTTC.

This clonotype came up a few times. As DNA, the CDR3 is TGTGCCAACTCCACCGGAAGCGGTGGGAACATTCAGTACTTC. It is translated as CANSTGSGGNIQYF. The gene calls are TRBV18 and TRBJ2-4, with D maybe TRBD2 (5 bases). Germline-derived CDR1 and CDR2 are KGHSH and LQKENI. The V gene lost 10 bases and the J gene lost 7 bases, with 20 bases spanning the gap. This CDR3 is 14 amino acids long.

The chain recombines TRBV6-1 with TRBJ2-1, with 9 bases matching TRBD1. CDR3 length: 15 residues. Germline V gene sequence: CDR1 MNHNS, CDR2 SASEGT. Trimming took 3 bases from V and 2 from J; bases not matched to a gene: 2. The CDR3 spells CASSDTGGAYNEQFF. The CDR3 DNA follows: TGTGCCAGCAGTGATACAGGGGGCGCCTACAATGAGCAGTTCTTC.

This rearrangement joins TRBV18 to TRBJ1-1; possibly TRBD1 for D (5 bases). V shed 4 bases and J shed 8 bases, with 17 bases lying between them. Germline values: CDR1 KGHSH, CDR2 LQKENI. This CDR3 has 14 residues. CDR3 protein: CASSRSGKADEAFF. DNA for the CDR3: TGTGCCAGCTCACGTTCAGGGAAAGCGGACGAAGCTTTCTTT. The full variable domain, with the rest looked up from reference TRBV18 and TRBJ1-1, is NAGVMQNPRHLVRRRGQEARLRCSPMKGHSHVYWYRQLPEEGLKFMVYLQKENIIDESGMPKERFSAEFPKEGPSILRIQQVVRGDSAAYFCASSRSGKADEAFFGQGTRLTVV.

This clonotype was picked up a small number of times. This may stem from a read error, because a much larger clone lies one nucleotide away. The gene calls are TRBV5-6 and TRBJ2-1, with D perhaps given as TRBD1 or TRBD2 (6 bases each). Germline V gene lookup returns CDR1 SGHDT and CDR2 YYEEEE. The CDR3 loop spans 14 amino acids. Trimming stripped 4 bases from V and 13 bases from J, with 21 bases between. The CDR3 bases are TGTGCCAGCAGCAAGGACAGCTGGGGGGAGACCCAGTTCTTC. Its translation is CASSKDSWGETQFF.

The genes are TRBV20-1 and TRBJ1-2, with D uncertain. Trimming shortened V by 0 bases and J by 4 bases, and 9 bases separated the two germline ends. Looked up from germline, CDR1 is DFQATT and CDR2 is SNEGSKA (reference sequence). There are 13 residues in the CDR3. CDR3 sequence: CSARDGESYGYTF. As DNA, the CDR3 is TGCAGTGCTAGAGATGGGGAGAGCTATGGCTACACCTTC.

A note on this clonotype: A much larger clone is a single base away; this may be a read error. The gene calls are TRBV7-7 and TRBJ2-3, with TRBD2 matching over 8 bases. CDR3 length equals 18 residues. The germline CDR1 and CDR2 sequences are SSHAT and FNYEAQ (reference sequence). In DNA, the CDR3 is TGTGCTAGCAGCAGGGGAACTGGCGGGAGGCTAAGCACAGATACGCAGTATTTT. Encoded protein: CASSRGTGGRLSTDTQYF. Together with reference TRBV7-7 and TRBJ2-3, the CDR3 gives the full variable domain: GAGVSQSPRYKVTKRGQDVTLRCDPISSHATLYWYQQALGQGPEFLTYFNYEAQPDKSGLPSDRFSAERPEGSISTLTIQRTEQRDSAMYRCASSRGTGGRLSTDTQYFGPGTRLTVL.

The chain employs TRBV20-1 and TRBJ2-7; TRBD2 aligns across 9 bases. CDR1 and CDR2 from the germline V gene are DFQATT and SNEGSKA (reference sequence). The trim removed 6 bases at V and 10 bases at J, leaving 10 bases unmatched. The CDR3 contains 12 residues. In DNA form, the CDR3 reads TGCAGTGCCGCGGGAGGGCCCGAGTCCCAGTACTTC. This sequence encodes CSAAGGPESQYF.

Regarding this clonotype: A much larger clone lies a single base off, so this may be a read error. The V gene is TRBV5-8, the J gene TRBJ2-7; D may be TRBD2 (6 bases). This CDR3 spans 14 amino acids. The germline CDR1 and CDR2 sequences are SGHTS and YDEGEE. The CDR3 is CAGSWRAAAGEQYF. The CDR3 coding sequence is TGTGCCGGCAGCTGGAGGGCGGCGGCGGGCGAGCAGTACTTC.

This clonotype was counted many times. This chain uses TRBV29-1 with TRBJ2-3, with D uncertain. The CDR3 loop spans 11 amino acids. Trimming removed 7 bases from V and 4 bases from J, with 9 bases in between. Germline CDR1 reads SQVTM; CDR2 reads ANQGSEA. CDR3 coding DNA: TGCAGCGGGGGTGGGGCAGATACGCAGTATTTT. It is translated as CSGGGADTQYF.

About this clonotype itself: One base away lies a much larger clone, so this may be a sequencing read error. The chain is built from TRBV6-6 and TRBJ1-5; the D is unclear. This CDR3 comprises 15 residues. Germline CDR1 and CDR2: MNHNY and SVGAGI (reference sequence). The V end was cut by 8 bases, the J end by 4 bases, with 18 bases between. The CDR3: CASQSGWLGNQPQHF. CDR3 in DNA: TGTGCCAGCCAGTCGGGGTGGTTAGGGAATCAGCCCCAGCATTTT.

This clonotype was counted a few times. The chain couples TRBV5-6 to TRBJ2-1; 16 bases map to TRBD2. CDR1 and CDR2 from the germline V gene are SGHDT and YYEEEE. Trimming took 3 bases from V and 2 from J; bases not matched to a gene: 8. The length of the CDR3 is 19 residues. Here the CDR3 reads CASSSSGTSGRATYNEQFF. The CDR3 region has the DNA TGTGCCAGCAGCTCCTCCGGGACTAGCGGGAGGGCCACCTACAATGAGCAGTTCTTC.

This clonotype was observed a few times. The rearrangement uses TRBV5-1 and TRBJ2-1, with D perhaps matching TRBD2 (5 bases). In germline, CDR1 is SGHRS, CDR2 YFSETQ. This CDR3 has 17 residues. Trimming cost V 0 bases and J 1 base, with 14 bases left between them. CDR3: CASSLASSWGSYNEQFF. Written as DNA, the CDR3 is TGCGCCAGCAGCTTGGCCTCTAGCTGGGGTTCCTACAATGAGCAGTTCTTC.

As regards this clonotype: This clone may be a read error of a much larger clone one base away. As the CDR3 is not closed by the conserved phenylalanine or tryptophan, this likely results from a read error. The V call is TRBV3-1, the J call TRBJ2-7; TRBD1 might be the D (5 bases). From germline, CDR1 is LGHDT and CDR2 YNNKEL (reference sequence). This CDR3 region has 13 residues. V dropped 2 bases and J dropped 5 bases, with 10 bases sitting between them. The chain's CDR3 is CASSQKGLNEQYC. The CDR3, as DNA: TGTGCCAGCAGCCAAAAGGGGTTAAACGAGCAGTACTGC.

This clonotype was counted many times. The V and J genes are TRBV21-1 and TRBJ1-1; the table's D call, TRBD1, has no DNA check behind it. TRBV21-1 is a recognized pseudogene. The length of the CDR3 is 13 residues. Here the CDR3 DNA reads TGTGCCAATCCGGGAAGAGGGCACACTGAAGCTTTCTTT. Its translation is CANPGRGHTEAFF.

The gene calls are TRBV7-3 and TRBJ2-1; 11 bases match TRBD2. V shed 0 bases, J shed 2 bases, and the junction held 9 bases outside the gene matches. The CDR3 runs to 19 residues. CDR1 is SGHTA and CDR2 is FQGTGA in the germline V gene. CDR3 DNA: TGTGCCAGCAGCTTAACGAGGGTAGCGGGAGGGTCGACCTACAATGAGCAGTTCTTC. Translated: CASSLTRVAGGSTYNEQFF.

This clonotype was counted once. The rearrangement links TRBV10-3 to TRBJ1-5; perhaps TRBD1 as D (6 bases). This CDR3 has 14 residues. V lost 3 bases and J lost 4, with 10 bases in between. In germline, CDR1 is ENHRY, CDR2 SYGVKD. CDR3 region: CAISDGTGNQPQHF. The CDR3 nucleotides read TGTGCCATCAGTGATGGAACAGGGAATCAGCCCCAGCATTTT.

The V call is TRBV28, the J call TRBJ2-1; the match to TRBD2 covers 7 bases. Germline V gene lookup returns CDR1 MDHEN and CDR2 SYDVKM. The CDR3 extends over 14 amino acids. The trim removed 2 bases at V and 7 bases at J, leaving 5 bases unmatched. This chain's CDR3 is CASSLALGGNEQFF. The DNA for the CDR3 is TGTGCCAGCAGTTTAGCGTTGGGGGGGAATGAGCAGTTCTTC.

The gene calls are TRBV29-1 and TRBJ2-7; TRBD1 agrees at 7 bases. The CDR3 runs to 16 residues. Looked up from germline, CDR1 is SQVTM and CDR2 is ANQGSEA. The J segment lost 0 bases and the V segment lost 3 bases, leaving 11 bases of the junction unmatched. CDR3 coding DNA: TGCAGCGTTGAGCCGGGACAGCTTACCTACTCCTACGAGCAGTACTTC. This encodes CSVEPGQLTYSYEQYF.

At least ten counts were recorded for this clonotype. V gene TRBV18 combines with J gene TRBJ2-5, with 7 positions matching TRBD1. V gave up 3 bases and J gave up 2 bases; unmatched junction bases: 6. In germline, CDR1 is KGHSH, CDR2 LQKENI. The CDR3 sequence is 15 residues long. Written as DNA, the CDR3 is TGTGCCAGCTCACCGGAGGACAGGAGGCAAGAGACCCAGTACTTC. Protein product: CASSPEDRRQETQYF.

This clonotype was picked up many times. V is TRBV4-1 and J is TRBJ2-5, with D perhaps assigned TRBD1 or TRBD2 (5 bases each). CDR1 and CDR2 (germline): MGHRA, YSYEKL. Trimming stripped 1 base from V and 2 bases from J, with 11 bases between. This CDR3 spans 15 amino acids. The CDR3 bases are TGCGCCAGCAGCCAAGGAGGGGCGGTTCAAGAGACCCAGTACTTC. This gives the protein CASSQGGAVQETQYF.